The 8 T cell receptor beta chains listed next were all sequenced from one sample in a study of CD8 T cells in Susac syndrome. Reverse transcription of about 0.5 to 1 ug RNA was carried out with random hexamers. TCRdb re-called the immunoSEQ multiplex PCR reads with MiXCR, one entry per CDR3 protein. The sample carries 90,000 to 110,000 distinct CDR3 sequences, 95% to 98% recorded once. Sequencing input: CD4+ T cells from PBMCs. The receptors here all came from a human donor in good health.

The rearrangement links TRBV19 to TRBJ2-7; TRBD1 is a possible D gene (6 bases). V dropped 7 bases and J dropped 4 bases, with 8 bases sitting between them. CDR3 length: 11 amino acids. Germline CDR1 LNHDA, CDR2 SQIVND (reference sequence). The CDR3 spells CASTQGYEQYF. DNA for the CDR3: TGTGCCAGTACACAGGGTTACGAGCAGTACTTC.

The chain uses TRBV5-1 and TRBJ2-4; a weak D match, TRBD2 (5 bases). Germline assignment: CDR1 SGHRS and CDR2 YFSETQ. This CDR3 is 14 amino acids long. The V end was cut by 5 bases, the J end by 6 bases, with 15 bases between. The CDR3 DNA reads as TGCGCCAGCAGTTTTGGTAGCGAGCCAAACATTCAGTACTTC. Its protein product is CASSFGSEPNIQYF.

A few counts support this clonotype. V gene TRBV15 combines with J gene TRBJ2-7; D gene ambiguous. Germline V gives CDR1 LNHNV, CDR2 YYDKDF (reference sequence). This CDR3 is 13 amino acids long. V lost 1 base, J lost 1 base, and 5 bases lay in between. The DNA of the CDR3 is TGTGCCACCAGCAGAGCCATTTCCTACGAGCAGTACTTC. This gives the protein CATSRAISYEQYF. Full variable domain (outside the CDR3, taken from reference TRBV15 and TRBJ2-7): DAMVIQNPRYQVTQFGKPVTLSCSQTLNHNVMYWYQQKSSQAPKLLFHYYDKDFNNEADTPDNFQSRRPNTSFCFLDIRSPGLGDTAMYLCATSRAISYEQYFGPGTRLTVT.

The rearrangement joins TRBV20-1 to TRBJ2-4, with 11 bases aligning to TRBD2. Germline values: CDR1 DFQATT, CDR2 SNEGSKA (reference sequence). J lost 9 bases, V lost 3 bases, and 22 bases had no gene match. The CDR3 contains 19 residues. DNA of the CDR3: TGCAGTGCTAGGGGGGGAGCCCGCCTAGCGGGGGGTTACGGTGGCATTCAGTACTTC. Translation gives CSARGGARLAGGYGGIQYF.

This chain uses TRBV3-1 with TRBJ1-1; D gene unclear. V gave up 0 bases and J gave up 4 bases, with 6 bases separating them. CDR1 is LGHDT and CDR2 is YNNKEL in the germline V gene (reference sequence). The CDR3 has 13 amino acids. CDR3 in amino acids: CASSQERVTEAFF. The CDR3 nucleotides read TGTGCCAGCAGCCAAGAACGGGTCACTGAAGCTTTCTTT.

In nucleotides, the CDR3 is TGTGCCAGCAGTGACGAAGGACTAGCGGGGAATGAGCAGTTCTTC. Residues: CASSDEGLAGNEQFF. The V call is TRBV2, the J call TRBJ2-1; TRBD2 agrees at 12 bases. V was pared by 3 bases and J by 7 bases, with 4 bases of the junction left unmatched. Germline loops: CDR1 SNHLY, CDR2 FYNNEI. This CDR3 is built from 15 residues.

The rearrangement uses TRBV29-1 and TRBJ2-5; 7 bases agree with TRBD1. Looked up from germline, CDR1 is SQVTM and CDR2 is ANQGSEA. This CDR3 region has 13 residues. V lost 7 bases to trimming and J lost 2 bases; unmatched junction nucleotides: 7. CDR3 bases: TGCAGCGGGAGAGCGGACAGGCAAGAGACCCAGTACTTC. Translated, it gives CSGRADRQETQYF.

The chain employs TRBV30 and TRBJ1-5, with 8 bases fitting TRBD1. The CDR3 is made up of 14 amino acids. Germline V gene data show CDR1 as GTSNPN and CDR2 as SVGIG (reference sequence). V shed 2 bases and J 2 bases; nucleotides not matched to a gene: 2. The CDR3 sequence: CAWSPGQGNQPQHF. DNA for the CDR3: TGTGCCTGGAGTCCGGGACAGGGCAATCAGCCCCAGCATTTT.